The entry below describes one T cell receptor (beta chain). V was clipped by 2 bases and J by 8 bases; unmatched bases: 17. The CDR3 has 18 residues. This specimen belongs to a study of control samples from healthy donors and cancer patients. The table came from immunoSEQ multiplex PCR; TCRdb's copy has only in-frame clones and leaves some out. Here the sample spans over 100,000 clones, approximately 90% being singletons. This TCR was recovered from a human donor in good health. The donor label of this sample is uncertain. Sequencing was carried out using blood. This sequence joins TRBV23-1 and TRBJ1-4; the match to TRBD1 covers 7 bases. TRBV23-1 is labeled an ORF, and its function is uncertain. In DNA, the CDR3 is TGCGCCAGCAGTCAACCGCGCATACAGGGGATCGAGGAGGAAAAACTGTTTTTT. Translating it yields CASSQPRIQGIEEEKLFF.